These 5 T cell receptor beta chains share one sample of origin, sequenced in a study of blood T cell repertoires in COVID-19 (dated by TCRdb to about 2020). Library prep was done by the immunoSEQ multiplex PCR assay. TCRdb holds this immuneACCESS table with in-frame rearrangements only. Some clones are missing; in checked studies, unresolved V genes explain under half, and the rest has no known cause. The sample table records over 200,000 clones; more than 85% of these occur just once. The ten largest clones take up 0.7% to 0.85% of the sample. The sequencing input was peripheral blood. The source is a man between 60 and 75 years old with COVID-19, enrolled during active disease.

As DNA, the CDR3 is TGTGCCTGGAGTGACGGGACAGGGGGCTACGAGCAGTACTTC. Its protein is CAWSDGTGGYEQYF. V is TRBV30 and J is TRBJ2-7, with 11 bases that match TRBD1. Germline CDR1 is GTSNPN and CDR2 is SVGIG (reference sequence). The V segment lost 1 base and the J segment 3 bases; nucleotides outside the gene matches: 2. CDR3 length equals 14 residues.

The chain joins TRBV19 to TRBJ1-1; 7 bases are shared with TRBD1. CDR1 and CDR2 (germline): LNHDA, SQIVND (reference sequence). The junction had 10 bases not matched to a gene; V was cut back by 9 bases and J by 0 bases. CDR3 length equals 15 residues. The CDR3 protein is CASERQGLLNTEAFF. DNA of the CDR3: TGTGCCAGCGAAAGACAGGGTCTCTTGAACACTGAAGCTTTCTTT.

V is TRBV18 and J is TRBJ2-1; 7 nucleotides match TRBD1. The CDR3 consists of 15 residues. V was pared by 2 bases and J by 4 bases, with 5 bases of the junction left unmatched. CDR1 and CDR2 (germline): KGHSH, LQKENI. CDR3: CASSPGRDRYNEQFF. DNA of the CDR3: TGTGCCAGCTCACCAGGCCGGGACAGATACAATGAGCAGTTCTTC.

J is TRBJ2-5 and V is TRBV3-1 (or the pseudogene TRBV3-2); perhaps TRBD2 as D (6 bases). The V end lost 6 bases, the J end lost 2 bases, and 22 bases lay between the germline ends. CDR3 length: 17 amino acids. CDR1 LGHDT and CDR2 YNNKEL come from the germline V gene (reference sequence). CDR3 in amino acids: CASRVFGGAGFQETQYF. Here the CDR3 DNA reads TGTGCCAGCAGAGTCTTTGGCGGGGCTGGGTTTCAAGAGACCCAGTACTTC.

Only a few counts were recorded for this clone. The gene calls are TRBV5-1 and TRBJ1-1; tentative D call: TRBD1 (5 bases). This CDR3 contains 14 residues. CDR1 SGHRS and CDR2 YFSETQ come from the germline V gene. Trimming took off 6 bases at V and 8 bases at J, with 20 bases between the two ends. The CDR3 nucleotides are TGCGCCAGCACCGAGAGTACGGGGACTTTAGAAGCTTTCTTT. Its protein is CASTESTGTLEAFF.